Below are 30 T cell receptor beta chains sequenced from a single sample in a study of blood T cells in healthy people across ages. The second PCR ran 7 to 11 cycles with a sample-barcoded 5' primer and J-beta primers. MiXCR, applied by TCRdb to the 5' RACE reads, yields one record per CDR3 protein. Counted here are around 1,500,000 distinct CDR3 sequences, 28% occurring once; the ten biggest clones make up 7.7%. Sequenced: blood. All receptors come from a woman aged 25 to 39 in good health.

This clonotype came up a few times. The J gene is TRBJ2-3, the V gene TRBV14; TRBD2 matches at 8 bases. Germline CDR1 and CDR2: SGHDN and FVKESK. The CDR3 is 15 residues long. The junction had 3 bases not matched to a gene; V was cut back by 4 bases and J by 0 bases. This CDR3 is CASSRSGESTDTQYF. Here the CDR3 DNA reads TGTGCCAGCAGCCGTAGCGGGGAAAGCACAGATACGCAGTATTTT.

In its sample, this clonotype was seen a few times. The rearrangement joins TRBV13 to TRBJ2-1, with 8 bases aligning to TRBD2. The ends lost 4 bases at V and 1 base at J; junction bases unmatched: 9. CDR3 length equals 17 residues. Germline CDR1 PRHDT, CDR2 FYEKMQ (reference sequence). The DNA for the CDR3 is TGTGCCAGCAGCTCAGCGGGGGCGGGATTTTCCTACAATGAGCAGTTCTTC. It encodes CASSSAGAGFSYNEQFF.

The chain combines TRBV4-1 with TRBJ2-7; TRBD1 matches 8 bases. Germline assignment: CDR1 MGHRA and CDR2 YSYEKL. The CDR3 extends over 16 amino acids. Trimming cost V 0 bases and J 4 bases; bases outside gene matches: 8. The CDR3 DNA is TGCGCCAGCAGCCAAGATCGGGCAGGGGGCGTGTACGAGCAGTACTTC. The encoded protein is CASSQDRAGGVYEQYF.

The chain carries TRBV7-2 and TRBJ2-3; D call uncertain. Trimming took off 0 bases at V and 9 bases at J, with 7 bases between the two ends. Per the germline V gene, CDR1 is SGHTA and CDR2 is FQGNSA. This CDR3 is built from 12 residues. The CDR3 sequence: CASSLAHRTQYF. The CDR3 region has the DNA TGTGCCAGCAGCTTAGCTCACCGCACGCAGTATTTT.

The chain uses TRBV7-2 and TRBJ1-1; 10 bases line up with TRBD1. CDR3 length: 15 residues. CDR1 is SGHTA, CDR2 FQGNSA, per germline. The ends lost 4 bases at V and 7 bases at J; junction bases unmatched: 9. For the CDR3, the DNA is TGTGCCAGCAGCTCCAGGACAGGGGGGAGGGATGAAGCTTTCTTT. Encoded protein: CASSSRTGGRDEAFF.

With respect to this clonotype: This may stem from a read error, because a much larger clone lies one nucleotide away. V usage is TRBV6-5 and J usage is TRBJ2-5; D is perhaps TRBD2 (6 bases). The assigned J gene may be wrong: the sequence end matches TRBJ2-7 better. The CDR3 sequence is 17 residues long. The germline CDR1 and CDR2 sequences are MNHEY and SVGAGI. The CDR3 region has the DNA TGTGCCAGCAGTTACTCGAGGACGACAGAGGAGGGGTACGAGCAGTACTTC. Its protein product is CASSYSRTTEEGYEQYF.

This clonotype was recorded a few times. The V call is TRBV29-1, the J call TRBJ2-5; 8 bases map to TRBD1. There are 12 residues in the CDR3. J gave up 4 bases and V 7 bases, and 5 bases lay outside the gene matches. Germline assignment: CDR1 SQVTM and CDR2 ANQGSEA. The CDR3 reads CSADRGGETQYF. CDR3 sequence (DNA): TGCAGCGCCGACAGGGGAGGAGAGACCCAGTACTTC. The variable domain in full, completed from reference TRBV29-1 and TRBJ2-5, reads SAVISQKPSRDICQRGTSLTIQCQVDSQVTMMFWYRQQPGQSLTLIATANQGSEATYESGFVIDKFPISRPNLTFSTLTVSNMSPEDSSIYLCSADRGGETQYFGPGTRLLVL.

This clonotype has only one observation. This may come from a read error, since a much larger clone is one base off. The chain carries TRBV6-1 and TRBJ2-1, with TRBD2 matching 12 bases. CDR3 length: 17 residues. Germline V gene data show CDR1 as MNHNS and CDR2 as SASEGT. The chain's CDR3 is CAGSAQGLAGNYNEQFF. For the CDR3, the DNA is TGTGCCGGCAGTGCGCAAGGACTAGCGGGGAACTACAATGAGCAGTTCTTC.

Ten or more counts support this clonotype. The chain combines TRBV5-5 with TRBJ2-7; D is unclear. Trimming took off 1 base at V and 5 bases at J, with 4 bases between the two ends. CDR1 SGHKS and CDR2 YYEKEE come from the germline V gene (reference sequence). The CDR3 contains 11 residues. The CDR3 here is CASSLPHEQYF. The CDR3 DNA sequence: TGTGCCAGCAGCTTGCCTCACGAGCAGTACTTC.

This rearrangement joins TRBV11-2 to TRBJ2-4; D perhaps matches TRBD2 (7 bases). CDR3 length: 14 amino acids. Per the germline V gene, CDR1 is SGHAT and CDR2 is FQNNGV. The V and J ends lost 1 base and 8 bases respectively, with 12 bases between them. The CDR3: CASSLVGGEDIQYF. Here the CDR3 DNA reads TGTGCCAGCAGCTTAGTAGGGGGGGAGGACATTCAGTACTTC.

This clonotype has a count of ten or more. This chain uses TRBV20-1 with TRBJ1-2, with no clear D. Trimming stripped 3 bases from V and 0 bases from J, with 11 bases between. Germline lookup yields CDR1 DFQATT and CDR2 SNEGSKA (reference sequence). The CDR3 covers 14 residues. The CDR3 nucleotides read TGCAGTGCTAGCCGTCTGTACTCTAACTATGGCTACACCTTC. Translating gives CSASRLYSNYGYTF.

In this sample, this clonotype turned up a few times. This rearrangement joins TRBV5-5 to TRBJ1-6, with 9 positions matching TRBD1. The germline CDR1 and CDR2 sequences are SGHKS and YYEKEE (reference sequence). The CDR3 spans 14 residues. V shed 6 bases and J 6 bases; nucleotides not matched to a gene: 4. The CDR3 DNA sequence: TGTGCCAGCATGCGGGGACAGGGTAATTCACCCCTCCACTTT. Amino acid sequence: CASMRGQGNSPLHF.

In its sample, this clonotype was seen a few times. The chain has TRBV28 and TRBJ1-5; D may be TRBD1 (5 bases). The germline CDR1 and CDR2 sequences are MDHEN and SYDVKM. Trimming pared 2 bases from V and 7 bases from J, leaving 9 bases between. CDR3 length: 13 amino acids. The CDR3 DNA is TGTGCCAGCAGTTTACTCCGGGGGCAGCCCCAGCATTTT. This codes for CASSLLRGQPQHF.

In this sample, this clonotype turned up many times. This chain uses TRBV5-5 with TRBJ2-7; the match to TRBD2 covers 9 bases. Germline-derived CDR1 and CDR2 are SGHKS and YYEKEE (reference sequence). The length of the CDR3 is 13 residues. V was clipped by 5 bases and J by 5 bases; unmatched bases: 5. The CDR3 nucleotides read TGTGCCAGCAGTTTCGCTAGCGGGGACGAGCAGTACTTC. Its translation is CASSFASGDEQYF.

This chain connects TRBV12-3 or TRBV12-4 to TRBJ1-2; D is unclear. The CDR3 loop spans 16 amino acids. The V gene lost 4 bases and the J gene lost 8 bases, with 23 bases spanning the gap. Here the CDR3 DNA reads TGTGCCAGCAGTTCGGGTTTTGGGCGGTACCTCTCCGGCTACACCTTC. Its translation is CASSSGFGRYLSGYTF.

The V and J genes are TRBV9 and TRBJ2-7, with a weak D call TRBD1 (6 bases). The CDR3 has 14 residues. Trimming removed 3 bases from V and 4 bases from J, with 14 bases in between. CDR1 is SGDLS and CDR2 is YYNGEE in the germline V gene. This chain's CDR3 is CASSEGHALYEQYF. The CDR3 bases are TGTGCCAGCAGCGAGGGACATGCCCTTTACGAGCAGTACTTC.

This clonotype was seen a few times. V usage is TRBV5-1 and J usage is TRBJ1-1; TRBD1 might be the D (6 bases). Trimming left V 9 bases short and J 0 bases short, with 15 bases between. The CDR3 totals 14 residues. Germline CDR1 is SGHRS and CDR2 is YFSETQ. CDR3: CATKTGPMNTEAFF. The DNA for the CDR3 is TGCGCCACAAAGACAGGTCCCATGAACACTGAAGCTTTCTTT.

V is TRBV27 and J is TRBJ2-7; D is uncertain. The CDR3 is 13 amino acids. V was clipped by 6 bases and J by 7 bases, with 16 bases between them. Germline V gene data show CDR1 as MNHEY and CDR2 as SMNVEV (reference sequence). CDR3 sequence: CASSLGTYNEQYF. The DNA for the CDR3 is TGTGCCAGCAGCTTAGGTACTTACAATGAGCAGTACTTC.

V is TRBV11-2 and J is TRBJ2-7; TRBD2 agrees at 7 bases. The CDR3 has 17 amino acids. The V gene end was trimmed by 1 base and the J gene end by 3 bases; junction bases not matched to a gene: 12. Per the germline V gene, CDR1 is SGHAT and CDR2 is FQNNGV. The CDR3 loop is CASSLGPSGTKGYEQYF. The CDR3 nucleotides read TGTGCCAGCAGCTTAGGGCCGAGCGGGACGAAGGGCTACGAGCAGTACTTC.

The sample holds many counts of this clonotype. The CDR3 region has the DNA TGTGCCAGCAGTTCTAGCGGGGGATATAAGAAGACCCAGTACTTC. Translating gives CASSSSGGYKKTQYF. The gene calls are TRBV6-6 and TRBJ2-5; 10 positions agree with TRBD2. The CDR3 length is 15 residues. Unmatched junction bases numbered 8, after V lost 4 bases and J lost 6 bases. CDR1 and CDR2 from the germline V gene are MNHNY and SVGAGI (reference sequence).

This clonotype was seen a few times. The CDR3 bases are TGTGCCTGGAGTAAAACGGGCCCTGGGGCCAACGTCCTGACTTTC. Amino acid sequence: CAWSKTGPGANVLTF. The chain carries TRBV30 and TRBJ2-6; no clear D gene. V was pared by 2 bases and J by 2 bases, with 10 bases between. Per the germline V gene, CDR1 is GTSNPN and CDR2 is SVGIG (reference sequence). The CDR3 is 15 amino acids.

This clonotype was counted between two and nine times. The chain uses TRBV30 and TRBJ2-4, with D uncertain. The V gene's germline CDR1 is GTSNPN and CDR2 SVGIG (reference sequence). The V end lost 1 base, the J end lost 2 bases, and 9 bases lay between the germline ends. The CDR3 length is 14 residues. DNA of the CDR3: TGTGCCTGGAGTGGGGCAGGACCCAAAAACATTCAGTACTTC. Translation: CAWSGAGPKNIQYF. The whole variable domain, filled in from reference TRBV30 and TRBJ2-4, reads SQTIHQWPATLVQPVGSPLSLECTVEGTSNPNLYWYRQAAGRGLQLLFYSVGIGQISSEVPQNLSASRPQDRQFILSSKKLLLSDSGFYLCAWSGAGPKNIQYFGAGTRLSVL.

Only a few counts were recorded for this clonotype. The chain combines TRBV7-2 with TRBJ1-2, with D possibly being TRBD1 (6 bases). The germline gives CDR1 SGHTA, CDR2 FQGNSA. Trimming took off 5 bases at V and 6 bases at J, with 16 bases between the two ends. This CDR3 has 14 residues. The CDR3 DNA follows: TGTGCCAGCAGCACAGGGAACGGGCGTGATGGCTACACCTTC. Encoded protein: CASSTGNGRDGYTF.

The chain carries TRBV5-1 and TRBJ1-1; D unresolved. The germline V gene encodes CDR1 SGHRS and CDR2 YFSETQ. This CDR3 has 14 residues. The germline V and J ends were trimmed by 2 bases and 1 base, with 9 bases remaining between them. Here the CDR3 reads CASSFRRGNTEAFF. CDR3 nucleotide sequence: TGCGCCAGCAGCTTCCGACGGGGGAACACTGAAGCTTTCTTT.

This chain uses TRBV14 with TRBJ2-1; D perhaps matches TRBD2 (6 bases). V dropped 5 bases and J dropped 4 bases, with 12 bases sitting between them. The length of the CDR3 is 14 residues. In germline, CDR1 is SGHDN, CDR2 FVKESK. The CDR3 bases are TGTGCCAGCAGCTACGTAGCGGTTTACAATGAGCAGTTCTTC. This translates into CASSYVAVYNEQFF.

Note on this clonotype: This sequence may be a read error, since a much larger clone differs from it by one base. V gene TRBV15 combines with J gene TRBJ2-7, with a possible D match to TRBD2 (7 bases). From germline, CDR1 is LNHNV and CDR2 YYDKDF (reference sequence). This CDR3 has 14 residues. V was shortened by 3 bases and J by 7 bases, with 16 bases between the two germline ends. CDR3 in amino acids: CATSSGGTFNEQYF. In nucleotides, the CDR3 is TGTGCCACCAGCAGCGGGGGGACATTCAATGAGCAGTACTTC.

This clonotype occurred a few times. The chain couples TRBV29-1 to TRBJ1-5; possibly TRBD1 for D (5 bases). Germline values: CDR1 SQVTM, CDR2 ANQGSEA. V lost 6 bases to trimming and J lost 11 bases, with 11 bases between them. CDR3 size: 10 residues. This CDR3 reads CSVRRGSQHF. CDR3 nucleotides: TGCAGCGTACGGAGGGGATCCCAGCATTTT.

The CDR3 sequence: CASSQARTGWADTQYF. CDR3 DNA sequence: TGTGCCAGCAGCCAAGCAAGGACAGGGTGGGCAGATACGCAGTATTTT. This chain uses TRBV14 with TRBJ2-3; 8 nucleotides line up with TRBD1. This CDR3 comprises 16 residues. CDR1 SGHDN and CDR2 FVKESK come from the germline V gene. The junction had 7 bases not matched to a gene; V was cut back by 1 base and J by 4 bases.

The CDR3 loop reads CASSLAPTGGNQPQHF. The CDR3 bases are TGCGCCAGCAGCTTGGCCCCCACTGGGGGGAATCAGCCCCAGCATTTT. This chain connects TRBV5-1 to TRBJ1-5, with a tentative D call TRBD1 (5 bases). The germline V and J ends were trimmed by 0 bases and 4 bases, with 14 bases remaining between them. The CDR3 is 16 residues long. CDR1 is SGHRS, CDR2 YFSETQ, per germline.

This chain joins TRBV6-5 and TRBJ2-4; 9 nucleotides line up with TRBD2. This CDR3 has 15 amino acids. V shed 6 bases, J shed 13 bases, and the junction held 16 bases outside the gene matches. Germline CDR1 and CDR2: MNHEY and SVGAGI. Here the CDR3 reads CASSYLAGIYNEQYF. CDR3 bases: TGTGCCAGCAGCTACCTAGCGGGGATCTACAATGAGCAGTACTTC.